This T cell receptor beta chain appears in the sequencing data of a study of cytomegalovirus exposure and HLA in healthy donors. Whole-study findings and limits: The tendency of first-cohort TCR clusters to co-occur in the roughly 120 validation repertoires was identified by a subsequent analysis. Three chains linked to CMV were shown in vitro to be specific for CMV antigens. The study labeled 170 or so TCR beta chains cytomegalovirus-associated.

Repertoires were generated with immunoSEQ multiplex PCR, while TCRdb's copy carries only in-frame clones and drops some. The repertoire holds about 140,000 clones, with about 90% as singletons. Trimming cost V 2 bases and J 4 bases, with 5 bases left between them. This CDR3 is 12 amino acids long. Germline CDR1 reads SGHRS; CDR2 reads YFSETQ. As regards this clone: Its antigen remains unidentified.

The sequencing input was PBMCs. The receptor comes from a woman between 18 and 29 years old in good health and CMV-seropositive. The genes are TRBV5-1 and TRBJ2-3; no reliable D call. CDR3 nucleotide sequence: TGCGCCAGCAGCTTTGACTCAGATACGCAGTATTTT. This codes for CASSFDSDTQYF. Full variable domain (remainder filled in from reference TRBV5-1 and TRBJ2-3): KAGVTQTPRYLIKTRGQQVTLSCSPISGHRSVSWYQQTPGQGLQFLFEYFSETQRNKGNFPGRFSGRQFSNSRSEMNVSTLELGDSALYLCASSFDSDTQYFGPGTRLTVL.